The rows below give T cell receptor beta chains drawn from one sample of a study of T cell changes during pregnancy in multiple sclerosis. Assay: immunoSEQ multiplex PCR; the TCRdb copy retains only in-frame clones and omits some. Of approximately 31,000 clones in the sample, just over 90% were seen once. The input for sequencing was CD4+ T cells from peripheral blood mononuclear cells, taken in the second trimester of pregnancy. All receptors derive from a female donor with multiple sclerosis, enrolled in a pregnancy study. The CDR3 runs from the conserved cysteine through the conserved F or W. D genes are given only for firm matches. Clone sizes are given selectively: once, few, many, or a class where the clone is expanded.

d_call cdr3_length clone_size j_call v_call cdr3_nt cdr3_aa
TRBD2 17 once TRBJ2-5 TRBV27 TGTGCCAGCAGTTTATTACGGCTAGCGGGAGCCCCCGAGACCCAGTACTTC CASSLLRLAGAPETQYF
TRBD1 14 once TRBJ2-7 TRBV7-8 TGTGCCACTAGAAGGGACAGGCTCTCCTACGAGCAGTACTTC CATRRDRLSYEQYF
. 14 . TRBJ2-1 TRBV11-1 TGTGCCAGCAGCCCCCGGGGAGGCGGCGATGAGCAGTTCTTC CASSPRGGGDEQFF
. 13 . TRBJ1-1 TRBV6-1 TGTGCCAGCACCCGCGACAGGCCCACTGAAGCTTTCTTT CASTRDRPTEAFF
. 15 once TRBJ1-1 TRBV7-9 TGTGCCAGCAGGCCTTCGGCCGGGGTGGGCACTGAAGCTTTCTTT CASRPSAGVGTEAFF
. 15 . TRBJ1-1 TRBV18 TGTGCCAGCTCACCTCGGGCGGGCATGAACACTGAAGCTTTCTTT CASSPRAGMNTEAFF
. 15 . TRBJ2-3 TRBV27 TGTGCCAGCAGTTGGGCCCTATCGACCACAGATACGCAGTATTTT CASSWALSTTDTQYF
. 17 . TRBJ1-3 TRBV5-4 TGTGCCAGCAGCTTGGGGACAAAACGAAGCTCTGGAAACACCATATATTTT CASSLGTKRSSGNTIYF
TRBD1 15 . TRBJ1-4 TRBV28 TGTGCCAGCAGTCCCCTCGGACAGGGGATTGAAAAACTGTTTTTT CASSPLGQGIEKLFF
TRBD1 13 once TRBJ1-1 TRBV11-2 TGTGCCAGCAGCCGATCGACAGGGGGGGAAGCTTTCTTT CASSRSTGGEAFF
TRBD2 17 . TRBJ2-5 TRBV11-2 TGTGCCAGCAGCCGGGGACTCGTAGCGGGAGATGCGGAGACCCAGTACTTC CASSRGLVAGDAETQYF
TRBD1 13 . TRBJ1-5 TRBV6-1 TGTGCCAGCGGGACAGGGTACAATCAGCCCCAGCATTTT CASGTGYNQPQHF
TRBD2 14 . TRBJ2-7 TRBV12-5 TGTGCTAGTGGACCTCAGGGAGGGGCCTACGAGCAGTACTTC CASGPQGGAYEQYF
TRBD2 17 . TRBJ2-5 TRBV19 TGTGCCAGTAGTGTACATAGCGGGAGGGCCGGGGGAGAGACCCAGTACTTC CASSVHSGRAGGETQYF
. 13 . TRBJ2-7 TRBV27 TGTGCCAGCAGTTTCCACCACGGGGACGAGCAGTACTTC CASSFHHGDEQYF
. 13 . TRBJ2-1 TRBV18 TGTGCCAGCTCAGGGGGCAAACGGGATGAGCAGTTCTTC CASSGGKRDEQFF
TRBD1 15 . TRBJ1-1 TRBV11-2 TGTGCCAGCAGCTCCGGTGTCAGGGGGTACACTGAAGCTTTCTTT CASSSGVRGYTEAFF
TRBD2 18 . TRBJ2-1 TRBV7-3 TGTGCCAGCAGCCTTCCAAGGGGGGCTAGCGGGAGTTACAGTGAGCAGTTCTTC CASSLPRGASGSYSEQFF
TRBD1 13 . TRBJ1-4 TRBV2 TGTGCCAGCACCGGGACAGGGAATGAAAAACTGTTTTTT CASTGTGNEKLFF
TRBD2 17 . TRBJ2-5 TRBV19 TGTGCCAGTAGTATTGGGCCTAGCGGGAGGCTCAGGGAGACCCAGTACTTC CASSIGPSGRLRETQYF
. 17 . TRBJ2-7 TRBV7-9 TGTGCCAGCAGCGCCGTCCGGGCCCGGGACACCTACTACGAGCAGTACTTC CASSAVRARDTYYEQYF
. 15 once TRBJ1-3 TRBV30 TGTGCCTGGAGTGCCCCGGGACTCCTTGGAAACACCATATATTTT CAWSAPGLLGNTIYF
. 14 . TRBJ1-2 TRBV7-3 TGTGCCAGCAGCTTATTCGTCGGACAAAGGGGCTACACCTTC CASSLFVGQRGYTF
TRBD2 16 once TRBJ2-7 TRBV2 TGTGCCAGCAGTATACTGCGACTAGCGGGAGGGGACGAGCAGTACTTC CASSILRLAGGDEQYF
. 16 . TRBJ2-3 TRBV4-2 TGTGCCAGCAGCCAAGAAGGAGCGCCTCGCACAGATACGCAGTATTTT CASSQEGAPRTDTQYF
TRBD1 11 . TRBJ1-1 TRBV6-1 TGTGCCAGCAGGGGACAGCTTGAAGCTTTCTTT CASRGQLEAFF
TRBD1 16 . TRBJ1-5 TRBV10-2 TGCGCCAGCAGTGAGACCGGGACAGCCGGCAATCAGCCCCAGCATTTT CASSETGTAGNQPQHF